Listed below are T cell receptor beta chains from one sample, sequenced in a study of cytomegalovirus exposure and HLA in healthy donors. Repertoires were generated with immunoSEQ multiplex PCR, while TCRdb's copy carries only in-frame clones and drops some. The sample lists about 180,000 clones, roughly 76% occurring once. Sequencing used PBMCs. The receptors originated from a woman younger than 35 in good health and CMV-seropositive. CDR3s include the opening cysteine and the closing phenylalanine or tryptophan. D genes are given only for firm matches. Clone size, where shown, is once, few, many, or a class for clones that have expanded.

DNA: TGTGCCAGCAGCCGCACCAGTGAAGCTTTCTTT
CDR3: CASSRTSEAFF
J: TRBJ1-1
size: few
V: TRBV7-9
D: -

DNA: TGTGCCAGCAGTTCAGGGCCCTCCGTAAATTCACCCCTCCACTTT
CDR3: CASSSGPSVNSPLHF
J: TRBJ1-6
size: -
V: TRBV27
D: -

DNA: TGCGCCAGCAGCCCGAGCTTCCAAGCTAACTATGGCTACACCTTC
CDR3: CASSPSFQANYGYTF
J: TRBJ1-2
size: -
V: TRBV4-1
D: -

DNA: TGTGCCAGCAGCTTGGGTCGTCCGGGGGTGAGGAGGCATCAGCCCCAGCATTTT
CDR3: CASSLGRPGVRRHQPQHF
J: TRBJ1-5
size: few
V: TRBV7-8
D: -

DNA: TGCGCCAGCAGCCAAGATTGGACAGGGCTTCAGCCCCAGCATTTT
CDR3: CASSQDWTGLQPQHF
J: TRBJ1-5
size: -
V: TRBV4-3
D: TRBD1

DNA: TGTGCCAGCAGCCTTACTAGCGGGGGAGATACGCAGTATTTT
CDR3: CASSLTSGGDTQYF
J: TRBJ2-3
size: -
V: TRBV9
D: TRBD2

DNA: TGTGCCAGCAGCCCCCGATATACGGGCACTGAAGCTTTCTTT
CDR3: CASSPRYTGTEAFF
J: TRBJ1-1
size: -
V: TRBV7-2
D: -

DNA: TGTGCCAGCAGCTTAGGTGAGGGTCCGACTGGGGCCAACGTCCTGACTTTC
CDR3: CASSLGEGPTGANVLTF
J: TRBJ2-6
size: few
V: TRBV13
D: -

DNA: TGTGCCAGCAGCTTGGCCCGGGGTCTGAGGACTGAAGCTTTCTTT
CDR3: CASSLARGLRTEAFF
J: TRBJ1-1
size: -
V: TRBV5-6
D: -

DNA: TGTGCCTGGAGTCCGGGGGAGGACACAGATACGCAGTATTTT
CDR3: CAWSPGEDTDTQYF
J: TRBJ2-3
size: once
V: TRBV30
D: -

DNA: TGTGCTAGTGGTTCCGGACAGAGCCCGGCAGATACGCAGTATTTT
CDR3: CASGSGQSPADTQYF
J: TRBJ2-3
size: -
V: TRBV12-5
D: -

DNA: TGTGCCAGCAGCCCAATAGCGGGCCCGACAGAGACTAGCACAGATACGCAGTATTTT
CDR3: CASSPIAGPTETSTDTQYF
J: TRBJ2-3
size: once
V: TRBV7-7
D: TRBD2

DNA: TGTGCCAGCAGTTCGTCTCAGGGGCTCGGCTACACCTTC
CDR3: CASSSSQGLGYTF
J: TRBJ1-2
size: once
V: TRBV28
D: -

DNA: TGTGCCAGCAGTGAAAACGACAGGGTCGTGAACACTGAAGCTTTCTTT
CDR3: CASSENDRVVNTEAFF
J: TRBJ1-1
size: -
V: TRBV28
D: TRBD1

DNA: TGTGCCAGCAGCCCGTACCGGGACAGGGGGAGTTCACCCCTCCACTTT
CDR3: CASSPYRDRGSSPLHF
J: TRBJ1-6
size: -
V: TRBV7-6
D: TRBD1

DNA: TGTGCCAGCAGCCTACCTGGGGGGGGGAGCTCCTACAATGAGCAGTTCTTC
CDR3: CASSLPGGGSSYNEQFF
J: TRBJ2-1
size: -
V: TRBV7-2
D: TRBD2

DNA: TGTGCCAGCAGTGGGGGGGACAGGGGGCGTCGCTACGAGCAGTACTTC
CDR3: CASSGGDRGRRYEQYF
J: TRBJ2-7
size: -
V: TRBV2
D: TRBD1

DNA: TGTGCCAGCAGCTTAGGAGTATCGGGCGAGCAGTACTTC
CDR3: CASSLGVSGEQYF
J: TRBJ2-7
size: -
V: TRBV11-3
D: -

DNA: TGTGCCAGCAGCTTCGGGACAGCGAACACCGGGGAGCTGTTTTTT
CDR3: CASSFGTANTGELFF
J: TRBJ2-2
size: -
V: TRBV11-3
D: TRBD1

DNA: TGTGCCAGCAGCCCCTACACCGGGGAGCTGTTTTTT
CDR3: CASSPYTGELFF
J: TRBJ2-2
size: -
V: TRBV11-1
D: -

DNA: TGTGCCAGCAGTATTAGGGCCGGACAGGGAGGCTACGAGCAGTACTTC
CDR3: CASSIRAGQGGYEQYF
J: TRBJ2-7
size: -
V: TRBV7-2
D: TRBD1

DNA: TGTGCCAGCAGCTTGGTCTCCTACGAGCAGTACTTC
CDR3: CASSLVSYEQYF
J: TRBJ2-7
size: -
V: TRBV7-9
D: -

DNA: TGTGCCAGCAGTACAGGGGACTATGGCTACACCTTC
CDR3: CASSTGDYGYTF
J: TRBJ1-2
size: -
V: TRBV2
D: TRBD1

DNA: TGTGCCAGCAGTGGAAAGGGACAGGTACTCAGTTACAATCAGCCCCAGCATTTT
CDR3: CASSGKGQVLSYNQPQHF
J: TRBJ1-5
size: -
V: TRBV2
D: TRBD1

DNA: TGTGCCAGCAGTTTGGTCAGGCAGGGGGAGACCCAGTACTTC
CDR3: CASSLVRQGETQYF
J: TRBJ2-5
size: -
V: TRBV27
D: -

DNA: TGTGCCAGCCGGGACAGGGAAAGTACCGGGGAGCTGTTTTTT
CDR3: CASRDRESTGELFF
J: TRBJ2-2
size: -
V: TRBV6-4
D: TRBD1

DNA: TGTGCCAGCACAAGGGACAGGGGATACGAGCAGTACTTC
CDR3: CASTRDRGYEQYF
J: TRBJ2-7
size: -
V: TRBV28
D: TRBD1

DNA: TGCAGCGTTCCGGGACTAGGGGCCAATGAGCAGTTCTTC
CDR3: CSVPGLGANEQFF
J: TRBJ2-1
size: once
V: TRBV29-1
D: TRBD2

DNA: TGTGCCAGCAGTTTATCAGGGTACTATGGCTACACCTTC
CDR3: CASSLSGYYGYTF
J: TRBJ1-2
size: -
V: TRBV6-5
D: -

DNA: TGTGCCAGCAGTCAACAGGGATTAACCCAGTACTTC
CDR3: CASSQQGLTQYF
J: TRBJ2-5
size: -
V: TRBV11-3
D: -

DNA: TGTGCCAGCAGGACTACTAGCGGGGTCCACAATGAGCAGTTCTTC
CDR3: CASRTTSGVHNEQFF
J: TRBJ2-1
size: -
V: TRBV27
D: TRBD2

DNA: TGCGCCAGCAGGAGCAGCGGGGGCGGCGTCAGCACAGATACGCAGTATTTT
CDR3: CASRSSGGGVSTDTQYF
J: TRBJ2-3
size: -
V: TRBV5-1
D: TRBD2

DNA: TGTGCCAGCAGCCGGGACAGGGACCCTGAAGCTTTCTTT
CDR3: CASSRDRDPEAFF
J: TRBJ1-1
size: -
V: TRBV2
D: TRBD1

DNA: TGTGCCAGCAGCTTAGGAGCAGGGTCATACGAGCAGTACTTC
CDR3: CASSLGAGSYEQYF
J: TRBJ2-7
size: -
V: TRBV7-9
D: -

DNA: TGCGCCAGCAGCTACGGGGACTACTCCTACGAGCAGTACTTC
CDR3: CASSYGDYSYEQYF
J: TRBJ2-7
size: once
V: TRBV5-1
D: TRBD2

DNA: TGTGCCAGCACCCTTCCAGGGATGGCCTACGAGCAGTACTTC
CDR3: CASTLPGMAYEQYF
J: TRBJ2-7
size: -
V: TRBV28
D: -

DNA: TGTGCCAGCAGCTTAGCGCGGGCACCACCTAACAATGAGCAGTTCTTC
CDR3: CASSLARAPPNNEQFF
J: TRBJ2-1
size: -
V: TRBV7-6
D: -

DNA: TGTGCCAGCAGTCCCCCTAGGGGGAACACTGAAGCTTTCTTT
CDR3: CASSPPRGNTEAFF
J: TRBJ1-1
size: -
V: TRBV5-6
D: -

DNA: TGTGCCAGCAGCGGCAGCGGGGGCCTGGCGAATGAGCAGTTCTTC
CDR3: CASSGSGGLANEQFF
J: TRBJ2-1
size: -
V: TRBV11-3
D: TRBD2

DNA: TGTGCCAGCAGCGAGCGACTAGCGGGGGGGGGTGAGCAGTTCTTC
CDR3: CASSERLAGGGEQFF
J: TRBJ2-1
size: once
V: TRBV7-9
D: TRBD2

DNA: TGTGCCACACAGGCGGGAAACACCATATATTTT
CDR3: CATQAGNTIYF
J: TRBJ1-3
size: -
V: TRBV27
D: -

DNA: TGTGCCAGTGGGGGCCGCGGGAGGAACACTGAAGCTTTCTTT
CDR3: CASGGRGRNTEAFF
J: TRBJ1-1
size: -
V: TRBV19
D: -

DNA: TGTGCCAGCAGCCTGGACTCACTGGGTCCCCTTACCTACGAGCAGTACTTC
CDR3: CASSLDSLGPLTYEQYF
J: TRBJ2-7
size: -
V: TRBV9
D: -

DNA: TGTGCCAGCAGCTCGCGACAGGGTAGGACAGATACGCAGTATTTT
CDR3: CASSSRQGRTDTQYF
J: TRBJ2-3
size: -
V: TRBV4-2
D: TRBD1

DNA: TGTGCCAGCAGCGCCTACCCCACCGGGGAGCTGTTTTTT
CDR3: CASSAYPTGELFF
J: TRBJ2-2
size: -
V: TRBV9
D: -

DNA: TGTGCCAGCAGTCCTAGGGGTTTCAATCAGCCCCAGCATTTT
CDR3: CASSPRGFNQPQHF
J: TRBJ1-5
size: -
V: TRBV6-5
D: -

DNA: TGTGCCAGTAAGGGAGAGGAGAAAAACATTCAGTACTTC
CDR3: CASKGEEKNIQYF
J: TRBJ2-4
size: few
V: TRBV19
D: -

DNA: TGTGCCAGCAGCGCCGGAGGGGCCGAGCAGTACTTC
CDR3: CASSAGGAEQYF
J: TRBJ2-7
size: -
V: TRBV9
D: -

DNA: TGCGCCAGCAGCCAACATACAGGGGGTCGAGCTGGCGAGCAGTACTTC
CDR3: CASSQHTGGRAGEQYF
J: TRBJ2-7
size: -
V: TRBV4-1
D: TRBD1

DNA: TGTGCCAGCAGCCAAGGACAGGGGTTGGACTCCTACGAGCAGTACTTC
CDR3: CASSQGQGLDSYEQYF
J: TRBJ2-7
size: -
V: TRBV7-9
D: TRBD1

DNA: TGCGCCAGCAGAGCCGAGGTGAAAGAGACCCAGTACTTC
CDR3: CASRAEVKETQYF
J: TRBJ2-5
size: few
V: TRBV23-1
D: -

DNA: TGTGCCAGCAGTTCGCCTAGCGGGGGGGCCTGGGAGACCCAGTACTTC
CDR3: CASSSPSGGAWETQYF
J: TRBJ2-5
size: -
V: TRBV6-5
D: TRBD2

DNA: TGCAGTGCTAAAACAGGTTATGAGCAGTTCTTC
CDR3: CSAKTGYEQFF
J: TRBJ2-1
size: few
V: TRBV20-1
D: -

DNA: TGTGCCAGCAGCTGGAAACCTCCGGGACAGGTCCTTTTCTATGGCTACACCTTC
CDR3: CASSWKPPGQVLFYGYTF
J: TRBJ1-2
size: -
V: TRBV5-4
D: TRBD1

DNA: TGTGCCAGCAGCTTAGTAAAGGGGGCGGATGAAAAACTGTTTTTT
CDR3: CASSLVKGADEKLFF
J: TRBJ1-4
size: -
V: TRBV7-2
D: TRBD1